This T cell receptor beta chain was obtained from a study of shared clonotypes between healthy human individuals (TCRdb year 2020). As for the study more broadly: The cohort comprised two women and a few men aged 18 to 49 years. For each donor, three plates each were used for CD4 naive and CD4 memory, two plates were used for CD8 naive, and one plate was used for CD8 memory. Blood TCR repertoires of a handful of healthy adults were deeply sequenced to estimate repertoire size and the extent of clonotype sharing between individuals. Libraries were prepared and TCR repertoires were sequenced by different laboratories using diverse techniques, in order to increase sequencing depth and limit assay-specific biases. Between about 0.8 and 9.5 billion PBMCs per donor were obtained by leukapheresis. General findings and caveats noted by the study authors: Higher generation probabilities were observed for clonotypes shared by all four sorted-subset donors than for non-shared clonotypes. The genetic and exposure-history diversity represented was limited by the small number of donors. Pairwise subsampling indicated that sequencing depth was expected to affect the degree of clonotype sharing among donors. Rarefaction of sorted-subset datasets indicated incomplete sequencing despite the large sequencing depth. Larger estimated clonotype richness was generally found for naive subsets than for memory subsets. Sharing across several donors was observed for 4.5% to 6.5% of naive CD4, over 3% of naive CD8, over 2% of memory CD4, and around 0.42% of memory CD8 clonotypes. Sampling was restricted to blood, and TCR repertoires in tissue are likely to differ from TCR repertoires in blood.

Donors were healthy HIV-negative adults with no recently reported acute infections or vaccinations. Only Caucasian adults living in Nashville, Tennessee, USA were represented among the donors. CD4+ T cells were enriched through magnetic negative selection, after which naive cells were positively selected on CD45RA and the remaining negative fraction served as the memory subset. Blood was collected by leukapheresis, and PBMCs were isolated by Ficoll-Histopaque density gradient centrifugation and then cryopreserved in liquid nitrogen vapor phase. Purity and quantity of every magnetically sorted T cell population were checked by analytical flow cytometry. Genomic DNA was isolated from every sorted fraction and measured by UV absorbance on a Nanodrop 2000c. CDR1 and CDR2, per the germline V gene (reference sequence), are PRHDT and FYEKMQ. The CDR3 numbers 16 residues from cysteine through phenylalanine. Only CDR3 DNA remains: 48 bases, in frame from the first base.

About this clone: Its cognate antigen has yet to be identified. The junction departs from the called germline gene at one end, perhaps through a read error.

Using the deep immunoSEQ assay, multiplex PCR amplified TCR CDR3 regions from genomic DNA. Extracted genomic DNA from each cell subset was spread evenly across all wells of several immunoSEQ 96-well plates, with each plate serving as a replicate. For sorted subsets, each replicate PCR was loaded with about 0.2 ug genomic DNA, equivalent to roughly 30,000 T cell genomes. Purified libraries were quantified with a Qubit 3.0 fluorometer, sized on a Bioanalyzer 2100, and re-quantified with the KAPA Library Quantification kit. Every immunoSEQ 96-well plate was sequenced on a dedicated single-read 150-cycle Illumina NextSeq 550 flow cell. As for the authors' bioinformatics: The immunoSEQ output contained only junctional sequences without quality scores, so filtering could not match that applied to full-length reads. To assign V/J genes and CDR3, sequences were annotated against IMGT germline references using PyIR, a Python wrapper for IgBLAST v1.9. Reads were removed for weak V/J assignments (E-value above 1e-6), missing CDR3, stop codons, out-of-frame junctions, or ambiguous translated residues. V3J clonotypes were defined as sequences sharing the same inferred V gene, J gene, and CDR3 amino acid sequence. Percentage overlap between repertoires was computed as shared unique clonotypes divided by the size of the smaller repertoire. Repertoire richness was assessed with RTK rarefaction, the Chao1 estimator, and Recon v2.1 estimates of unobserved clonotypes. Generation probabilities for all TCRbeta clonotypes obtained by the gDNA method from a handful of donors were computed using OLGA. Imported from immuneACCESS, the table was reduced by TCRdb to in-frame sequences with V and J called. These copies leave out some clones; in studies compared against another copy, an unresolved V gene accounts for under half, and the cause of the remainder is not known. V, J and clone size are taken as reported in that table, and D and trimming were inferred from the DNA itself. The sample includes about 1 million clones, with around 76% observed a single time. The top ten clonotypes cover roughly 1.4% of the sample.

This sequence originates from a man aged 18 to 29 in good health. The chain couples TRBV13 to TRBJ2-3; the central 8 bases match TRBD2. The sequencing sample was made of memory CD4+ T cells sorted from blood. This sample's cell subset or site label indicates: CD45RA-negative fraction. The encoded CDR3 is CASSLGGRGTDTLVDF. The sequenced DNA is TGTGCCAGCAGCTTAGGCGGGAGGGGCACAGATACGCTAGTGGATTTT.